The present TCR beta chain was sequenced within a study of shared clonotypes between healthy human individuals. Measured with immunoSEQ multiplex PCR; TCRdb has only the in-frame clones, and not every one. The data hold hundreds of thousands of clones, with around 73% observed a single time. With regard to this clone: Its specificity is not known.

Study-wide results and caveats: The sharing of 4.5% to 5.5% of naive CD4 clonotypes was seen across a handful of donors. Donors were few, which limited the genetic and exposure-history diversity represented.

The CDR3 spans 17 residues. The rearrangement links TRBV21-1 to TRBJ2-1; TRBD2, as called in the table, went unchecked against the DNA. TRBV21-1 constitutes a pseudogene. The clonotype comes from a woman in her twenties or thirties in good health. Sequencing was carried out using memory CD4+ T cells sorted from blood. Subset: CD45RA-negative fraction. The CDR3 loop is CASKSRALRGSYNEQFF. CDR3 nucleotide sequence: TGTGCCAGCAAGTCCCGAGCCCTGCGGGGCTCTTACAATGAGCAGTTCTTC.